Shown below are 17 T cell receptor beta chains from a single sample sequenced in a study of OX40 agonist ivuxolimab in advanced cancers. Data came from immunoSEQ multiplex PCR; TCRdb stores just in-frame clones and leaves some out. This repertoire shows about 62,000 clones, around 84% found once; its top ten account for roughly 2.3%. Source: CD4+ or CD8+ T cells sorted from blood, taken in a trial of the OX40 agonist ivuxolimab. These receptors came from an adult with an advanced solid tumor such as melanoma, head and neck, liver or kidney cancer.

The V gene is TRBV19, the J gene TRBJ2-1, with 8 bases lining up with TRBD2. CDR3 length: 16 residues. Germline CDR1 reads LNHDA; CDR2 reads SQIVND (reference sequence). With V trimmed by 2 bases and J by 3 bases, 6 bases remained unmatched. As DNA, the CDR3 is TGTGCCAGTAGTATATCGTCGGCGGGGGGCTACAATGAGCAGTTCTTC. Its translation: CASSISSAGGYNEQFF.

The gene calls are TRBV6-1 and TRBJ1-2; D is ambiguous. Germline CDR1 MNHNS, CDR2 SASEGT. The V and J ends lost 4 bases and 3 bases respectively, with 15 bases between them. The CDR3 is made up of 15 amino acids. The CDR3 is CASSAEGYGYYGYTF. The CDR3 bases are TGTGCCAGCAGTGCCGAAGGGTACGGCTACTATGGCTACACCTTC.

The rearrangement uses TRBV5-1 and TRBJ1-1, with D tentatively TRBD1 (5 bases). The V end was cut by 2 bases, the J end by 2 bases, with 13 bases between. Germline assignment: CDR1 SGHRS and CDR2 YFSETQ. This CDR3 has 15 residues. The CDR3 loop is CASSFPGPGNTEAFF. CDR3 nucleotides: TGCGCCAGCAGCTTTCCGGGACCAGGAAACACTGAAGCTTTCTTT. Drawing the rest from reference TRBV5-1 and TRBJ1-1, the complete variable domain is KAGVTQTPRYLIKTRGQQVTLSCSPISGHRSVSWYQQTPGQGLQFLFEYFSETQRNKGNFPGRFSGRQFSNSRSEMNVSTLELGDSALYLCASSFPGPGNTEAFFGQGTRLTVV.

The gene calls are TRBV7-9 and TRBJ2-5; D remains ambiguous. The CDR3 has 14 residues. The V gene's germline CDR1 is SEHNR and CDR2 FQNEAQ (reference sequence). The germline V and J ends were trimmed by 1 base and 2 bases, with 8 bases remaining between them. The CDR3 DNA sequence: TGTGCCAGCAGCTTAGGTGCCGGGCAAGAGACCCAGTACTTC. It codes for CASSLGAGQETQYF.

The chain has TRBV14 and TRBJ2-5; D unclear. The CDR3 covers 12 residues. In germline, CDR1 is SGHDN, CDR2 FVKESK. The V gene lost 4 bases and the J gene lost 12 bases, with 15 bases spanning the gap. DNA for the CDR3: TGTGCCAGCAGCCCAAAGAGAGCAGTCAAGTACTTC. Translating it yields CASSPKRAVKYF.

In DNA form, the CDR3 reads TGTGCCAGCAGCTCCCTTACCTGGGGGACCCAGTACTTC. This encodes CASSSLTWGTQYF. This chain joins TRBV7-2 and TRBJ2-5; no reliable D call. CDR1 and CDR2 from the germline V gene are SGHTA and FQGNSA. V was cut by 4 bases and J by 7 bases, with 13 bases left in between. The CDR3 has 13 residues.

The V gene is TRBV28, the J gene TRBJ2-7, with 7 bases lining up with TRBD1. V gave up 5 bases and J gave up 7 bases; unmatched junction bases: 11. Germline loops: CDR1 MDHEN, CDR2 SYDVKM. This CDR3 contains 14 residues. The CDR3 sequence is CASSPPGQVKEQYF. CDR3 nucleotide sequence: TGTGCCAGCAGTCCACCCGGACAGGTTAAAGAGCAGTACTTC.

This chain links TRBV14 with TRBJ2-1; 11 nucleotides line up with TRBD2. This CDR3 comprises 16 residues. The germline V gene has CDR1 SGHDN and CDR2 FVKESK. After removal of 4 bases from V and 1 base from J, the junction contained 3 bases not matched to a gene. Written as DNA, the CDR3 is TGTGCCAGCAGCCGCATAGCGGGGGGGTCCTACAATGAGCAGTTCTTC. The encoded protein is CASSRIAGGSYNEQFF.

The rearrangement uses TRBV6-5 and TRBJ1-2, with no clear D. Looked up from germline, CDR1 is MNHEY and CDR2 is SVGAGI. This CDR3 spans 13 amino acids. V was trimmed by 7 bases and J by 4 bases, leaving 13 bases between them. Here the CDR3 reads CASKDPATYGYTF. The DNA for the CDR3 is TGTGCCAGCAAGGACCCTGCGACCTATGGCTACACCTTC.

The chain employs TRBV28 and TRBJ1-4, with a tentative D call TRBD1 (5 bases). CDR1 is MDHEN and CDR2 is SYDVKM in the germline V gene. CDR3 length: 11 residues. Trimming cost V 2 bases and J 11 bases, with 6 bases left between them. As DNA, the CDR3 is TGTGCCAGCAGTTTAGAGGGGAAACTGTTTTTT. This translates into CASSLEGKLFF.

The rearrangement links TRBV21-1 to TRBJ1-4; the table assigns TRBD1, which was not confirmed against the DNA. TRBV21-1 is a pseudogene segment. This CDR3 contains 16 residues. The CDR3 sequence is CASSKAPQGLGEKLFF. CDR3 nucleotide sequence: TGTGCCAGCAGCAAAGCCCCCCAGGGGTTGGGGGAAAAACTGTTTTTT.

This clone was observed a handful of times. This chain joins TRBV5-6 and TRBJ1-6; TRBD1 agrees at 8 bases. This CDR3 is built from 15 residues. CDR1 SGHDT and CDR2 YYEEEE come from the germline V gene. J gave up 9 bases and V 1 base, and 6 bases lay outside the gene matches. As DNA, the CDR3 is TGTGCCAGCAGCTTGTTTCGGACAGGGTTTTCACCCCTCCACTTT. Its translation is CASSLFRTGFSPLHF.

This clone was picked up a small number of times. The V gene is TRBV19, the J gene TRBJ1-1; D is uncertain. From germline, CDR1 is LNHDA and CDR2 SQIVND (reference sequence). Between the trimmed V and J ends, which lost 3 bases and 0 bases, there was a span of 14 bases. The CDR3 is made up of 16 amino acids. The CDR3 DNA is TGTGCCAGTAGTATTTTCTTCGGGATCATGAACACTGAAGCTTTCTTT. Its translation is CASSIFFGIMNTEAFF.

The V call is TRBV5-4, the J call TRBJ1-2; D may be TRBD1 (6 bases). Trimming left V 3 bases short and J 4 bases short, with 13 bases between. Germline lookup yields CDR1 SGHNT and CDR2 YYREEE (reference sequence). This CDR3 has 14 residues. CDR3 coding DNA: TGTGCCAGCAGCTACGACAGGCCGGGCTATGGCTACACCTTC. Encoded protein: CASSYDRPGYGYTF.

The chain has TRBV28 and TRBJ1-5, with D perhaps matching TRBD1 (5 bases). The CDR3 spans 21 residues. Trimming took off 1 base at V and 0 bases at J, with 25 bases between the two ends. Per germline, CDR1 MDHEN and CDR2 SYDVKM. The CDR3 loop reads CASSLFPVAGLGLASNQPQHF. As DNA, the CDR3 is TGTGCCAGCAGTTTATTTCCCGTGGCAGGGCTTGGTTTGGCTAGCAATCAGCCCCAGCATTTT. Using reference TRBV28 and TRBJ1-5 for the parts outside the CDR3, the full variable domain is DVKVTQSSRYLVKRTGEKVFLECVQDMDHENMFWYRQDPGLGLRLIYFSYDVKMKEKGDIPEGYSVSREKKERFSLILESASTNQTSMYLCASSLFPVAGLGLASNQPQHFGDGTRLSIL.

This clone was picked up one time. The rearrangement uses TRBV19 and TRBJ2-3; 8 nucleotides line up with TRBD1. The germline V gene encodes CDR1 LNHDA and CDR2 SQIVND (reference sequence). The CDR3 contains 14 residues. V gave up 6 bases and J gave up 2 bases; unmatched junction bases: 4. CDR3 nucleotides: TGTGCCAGTAGGGGGGACAGGAACACAGATACGCAGTATTTT. Translation: CASRGDRNTDTQYF. The full variable domain, completed using reference TRBV19 and TRBJ2-3, is DGGITQSPKYLFRKEGQNVTLSCEQNLNHDAMYWYRQDPGQGLRLIYYSQIVNDFQKGDIAEGYSVSREKKESFPLTVTSAQKNPTAFYLCASRGDRNTDTQYFGPGTRLTVL.

The V and J genes are TRBV6-6 and TRBJ2-7; D unresolved. Germline-derived CDR1 and CDR2 are MNHNY and SVGAGI (reference sequence). Trimming removed 3 bases at V and 0 bases at J, with 12 bases between. The CDR3 totals 15 residues. CDR3 bases: TGTGCCAGCAGTTATCGGGCAGGCGACTCCTACGAGCAGTACTTC. This codes for CASSYRAGDSYEQYF.